The 7 T cell receptor beta chains below all came from one sample that was sequenced in a study of shared clonotypes between healthy human individuals. TCRdb's copy holds only in-frame clones and misses some; the assay was immunoSEQ multiplex PCR. Found here are 2.3 million or so clones, approximately 93% of them singletons; the top ten hold 0.3% to 0.4%. The sequencing sample was made of naive CD4+ T cells from PBMCs. Indicated subset: CD45RA+ positively selected. These receptors were taken from a man between 18 and 35 years old in good health. Some clones in this sample may be carry-over from other donors' samples.

This clone was recorded only once. The junction departs from the called germline gene at one end, perhaps through a read error. The CDR3 bases are TGTGCCGGCAGGGGTGTTGGGAACTATGGCTACACCTTC. This codes for CAGRGVGNYGYTF. V gene TRBV6-1 combines with J gene TRBJ1-2; the D gene is possibly TRBD1 (6 bases). This CDR3 contains 13 residues. CDR1 is MNHNS, CDR2 SASEGT, per germline.

The chain carries TRBV12-5 and TRBJ1-2, with D uncertain. Per germline, CDR1 LGHNT and CDR2 FRNRAP. The CDR3 is made up of 12 amino acids. Trimming stripped 0 bases from V and 8 bases from J, with 7 bases between. The CDR3 bases are TGTGCTAGTGGTTTGGTATTCGCCGGCTACACCTTC. This encodes CASGLVFAGYTF.

This clone was seen a few times. Mismatch with germline at one junction end may stem from a read error. V usage is TRBV15 and J usage is TRBJ1-5, with D possibly matching TRBD1 (5 bases). Germline V gives CDR1 LNHNV, CDR2 YYDKDF (reference sequence). This CDR3 spans 15 amino acids. Here the CDR3 reads CATSREAGVAQPQHF. The CDR3 DNA reads as TGTGCCACCAGTAGAGAGGCGGGGGTGGCTCAGCCCCAGCATTTT.

The J gene is TRBJ2-7, the V gene TRBV14; 8 bases map to TRBD2. Germline assignment: CDR1 SGHDN and CDR2 FVKESK. Trimming removed 1 base from V and 0 bases from J; junction bases left unmatched: 11. CDR3 length: 18 amino acids. The CDR3 sequence: CASSQAPGLTSDSYEQYF. CDR3 nucleotides: TGTGCCAGCAGCCAAGCGCCCGGGTTGACTAGCGACTCCTACGAGCAGTACTTC.

The chain recombines TRBV10-3 with TRBJ2-3; maybe TRBD2 (6 bases). Germline CDR1 reads ENHRY; CDR2 reads SYGVKD. The CDR3 has 16 amino acids. V gave up 2 bases and J gave up 0 bases, with 12 bases separating them. The CDR3 DNA reads TGTGCCATCAGTGAGCCCCTAGCGTCTAGCACAGATACGCAGTATTTT. Its translation: CAISEPLASSTDTQYF.

The rearrangement links TRBV5-8 to TRBJ1-2, with a weak D call TRBD1 (5 bases). In germline, CDR1 is SGHTS, CDR2 YDEGEE. The CDR3 sequence is 15 residues long. V gave up 0 bases and J gave up 2 bases, with 11 bases separating them. CDR3 sequence: CASSLVRQGNYGYTF. The CDR3 DNA reads TGTGCCAGCAGCTTGGTCAGGCAGGGAAACTATGGCTACACCTTC. The variable domain in full, completed from reference TRBV5-8 and TRBJ1-2, reads EAGVTQSPTHLIKTRGQQATLRCSPISGHTSVYWYQQALGLGLQFLLWYDEGEERNRGNFPPRFSGRQFPNYSSELNVNALELEDSALYLCASSLVRQGNYGYTFGSGTRLTVV.

V usage is TRBV18 and J usage is TRBJ2-3, with TRBD2 identical over 11 bases. Germline CDR1 and CDR2: KGHSH and LQKENI. The ends lost 6 bases at V and 6 bases at J; junction bases unmatched: 11. This CDR3 region has 16 residues. CDR3 sequence reads: CASSLGTSGQRDTQYF. For the CDR3, the DNA is TGTGCCAGCTCCCTCGGGACTAGCGGACAAAGGGATACGCAGTATTTT. Looking up the rest from reference TRBV18 and TRBJ2-3 gives the full variable domain: NAGVMQNPRHLVRRRGQEARLRCSPMKGHSHVYWYRQLPEEGLKFMVYLQKENIIDESGMPKERFSAEFPKEGPSILRIQQVVRGDSAAYFCASSLGTSGQRDTQYFGPGTRLTVL.